The 25 T cell receptor beta chains below come from one sample, sequenced in a study of T cell responses to AZD1222 COVID-19 vaccine. The protocol was immunoSEQ multiplex PCR, while the TCRdb copy is restricted to in-frame clones and leaves out a portion. This sample yields approximately 140,000 clones, of which 85% to 95% are seen a single time; 0.85% to 0.95% belongs to the top ten. Material: peripheral blood, obtained on day 0 of MenACWY control vaccination. The receptors shown here come from an adult in good health.

This chain joins TRBV6-5 and TRBJ1-3; D unclear. Germline V gene lookup returns CDR1 MNHEY and CDR2 SVGAGI. There are 16 residues in the CDR3. V gave up 3 bases and J gave up 2 bases, with 14 bases separating them. The CDR3 reads CASSYQRAETGNTIYF. In nucleotides, the CDR3 is TGTGCCAGCAGTTATCAAAGGGCCGAGACTGGAAACACCATATATTTT.

The chain carries TRBV5-8 and TRBJ2-7; TRBD1 might be the D (6 bases). The CDR3 extends over 16 amino acids. Germline V gene sequence: CDR1 SGHTS, CDR2 YDEGEE. V was pared by 4 bases and J by 4 bases, with 21 bases between. CDR3 DNA: TGTGCCAGCAGCCCCCCTGACAGGAACGGAATATACGAGCAGTACTTC. The encoded protein is CASSPPDRNGIYEQYF.

This clone showed up just once. The rearrangement uses TRBV15 and TRBJ1-2; D remains ambiguous. The CDR3 is made up of 15 amino acids. Per the germline V gene, CDR1 is LNHNV and CDR2 is YYDKDF (reference sequence). Trimming stripped 0 bases from V and 4 bases from J, with 12 bases between. The CDR3 region is CATSRDRGSLYGYTF. CDR3 coding DNA: TGTGCCACCAGCAGAGATCGAGGCAGTCTCTATGGCTACACCTTC.

This chain joins TRBV7-9 and TRBJ1-2; possible D gene TRBD1, 6 bases. This CDR3 is 15 amino acids long. V shed 0 bases and J shed 7 bases, with 15 bases lying between them. Germline CDR1 is SEHNR and CDR2 is FQNEAQ (reference sequence). The CDR3, as DNA: TGTGCCAGCAGCTTAGCCGTGGGACATAGTATTGGCTACACCTTC. Translating gives CASSLAVGHSIGYTF.

This clone showed up just once. V is TRBV20-1 and J is TRBJ1-5, with 9 positions matching TRBD1. This CDR3 contains 13 residues. Germline V gives CDR1 DFQATT, CDR2 SNEGSKA (reference sequence). V shed 4 bases and J 7 bases; nucleotides not matched to a gene: 5. Written as DNA, the CDR3 is TGCAGTGCTACTGACAGGGGGAGACAGCCCCAGCATTTT. Residues: CSATDRGRQPQHF.

V and J are TRBV2 and TRBJ1-1, with TRBD1 as a possible D gene (6 bases). Germline V CDR1 and CDR2: SNHLY, FYNNEI. Trimming took off 5 bases at V and 6 bases at J, with 7 bases between the two ends. The CDR3 runs 11 residues. The chain's CDR3 is CASSRGAEAFF. Written as DNA, the CDR3 is TGTGCCAGCAGTAGGGGGGCTGAAGCTTTCTTT.

This chain connects TRBV30 to TRBJ1-3; D call uncertain. Germline values: CDR1 GTSNPN, CDR2 SVGIG (reference sequence). The CDR3 spans 14 residues. Deletions cut 4 bases from V and 1 base from J, with 11 bases between. CDR3 bases: TGTGCCTGGATAAAGGATTTATCTGGAAACACCATATATTTT. It codes for CAWIKDLSGNTIYF.

This rearrangement joins TRBV5-1 to TRBJ2-3; 9 nucleotides line up with TRBD2. The CDR3 sequence is 20 residues long. Trimming took 4 bases from V and 3 from J; bases not matched to a gene: 21. Germline V gene data show CDR1 as SGHRS and CDR2 as YFSETQ. CDR3 nucleotides: TGCGCCAGCAGCCGGGGGCAAGCGGGGGGCCCGTGGCGGAGTACAGATACGCAGTATTTT. Its translation: CASSRGQAGGPWRSTDTQYF.

The chain links TRBV7-9 to TRBJ1-3, with D tentatively TRBD1 (5 bases). Trimming removed 2 bases at V and 1 base at J, with 6 bases between. CDR1 and CDR2 from the germline V gene are SEHNR and FQNEAQ (reference sequence). This CDR3 comprises 14 residues. CDR3 nucleotide sequence: TGTGCCAGCAGCTTACCAGGGTCTGGAAACACCATATATTTT. Its protein product is CASSLPGSGNTIYF.

V is TRBV6-1 and J is TRBJ1-6, with 7 nucleotides matching TRBD1. The V and J ends lost 2 bases and 2 bases, in that order; junction bases with no gene match: 3. Germline assignment: CDR1 MNHNS and CDR2 SASEGT. The CDR3 is 16 amino acids. The CDR3 coding sequence is TGTGCCAGCAGTGAACAGGGGGGTACCTATAATTCACCCCTCCACTTT. Its protein product is CASSEQGGTYNSPLHF.

V usage is TRBV6-5 and J usage is TRBJ1-1; D gene uncertain. Per the germline V gene, CDR1 is MNHEY and CDR2 is SVGAGI. This CDR3 spans 14 amino acids. Deletions cut 10 bases from V and 3 bases from J, with 18 bases between. The CDR3 region has the DNA TGTGCCACCATACTCCTTAGCGGAGACACTGAAGCTTTCTTT. Encoded protein: CATILLSGDTEAFF.

The sample holds one count of this clone. The chain uses TRBV10-3 and TRBJ2-1; D not resolved. V dropped 3 bases and J dropped 5 bases, with 5 bases sitting between them. The CDR3 has 12 amino acids. The V gene's germline CDR1 is ENHRY and CDR2 SYGVKD. CDR3 loop: CAISEANNEQFF. DNA of the CDR3: TGTGCCATCAGTGAAGCAAACAATGAGCAGTTCTTC.

The chain couples TRBV6-5 to TRBJ1-2, with D possibly matching TRBD1 (5 bases). The CDR3 contains 14 residues. The ends were cut back, 0 bases at V and 5 bases at J, with 10 bases in the middle. Looked up from germline, CDR1 is MNHEY and CDR2 is SVGAGI. CDR3 DNA sequence: TGTGCCAGCAGTTACTCGATAGGGGCGTATGGCTACACCTTC. This gives the protein CASSYSIGAYGYTF.

The chain joins TRBV19 to TRBJ1-1, with D possibly TRBD1 on 5 matching bases. The V gene lost 7 bases and the J gene lost 4 bases, with 22 bases spanning the gap. Germline CDR1 reads LNHDA; CDR2 reads SQIVND (reference sequence). This CDR3 region has 16 residues. This CDR3 is CASTKLNSGAVTEAFF. CDR3 in DNA: TGTGCCAGTACTAAGCTGAACAGCGGGGCTGTCACTGAAGCTTTCTTT.

In this sample, this clone turned up once. Its ends do not fully match the called genes, so a read error is possible. This chain links TRBV7-8 with TRBJ2-7, with D hard to call. This CDR3 region has 13 residues. Germline V lookup: CDR1 SGHVS, CDR2 FQNEAQ. The CDR3 nucleotides read TGTGCCAGCAGCAAAAACCAAGGACCCCGGTATGACTTC. Translated: CASSKNQGPRYDF.

The V call is TRBV30, the J call TRBJ1-5; D gene unclear. Germline CDR1 GTSNPN, CDR2 SVGIG (reference sequence). The CDR3 totals 13 residues. V shed 0 bases and J shed 7 bases, with 10 bases lying between them. CDR3 bases: TGTGCCTGGAGTGTACTTATGGACCAGCCCCAGCATTTT. Translation: CAWSVLMDQPQHF.

The CDR3 region has the DNA TGTGCCAGCAGTTACGCGGGAATTTTTGAAGCTTTCTTT. Its translation is CASSYAGIFEAFF. This sequence joins TRBV6-2 or TRBV6-3 and TRBJ1-1; no definite D call. The V end lost 2 bases, the J end lost 7 bases, and 11 bases lay between the germline ends. The CDR3 extends over 13 amino acids. The germline gives CDR1 MNHEY, CDR2 SVGEGT.

The J gene is TRBJ2-2, the V gene TRBV4-1; D remains unclear. V gave up 0 bases and J gave up 5 bases, with 10 bases separating them. This CDR3 has 15 residues. Germline assignment: CDR1 MGHRA and CDR2 YSYEKL. The CDR3 nucleotides read TGCGCCAGCAGCCAAGACACGGCGAGGACCGGGGAGCTGTTTTTT. Translating it yields CASSQDTARTGELFF.

The chain employs TRBV6-8 and TRBJ2-1; D remains unclear. The CDR3 length is 16 residues. Looked up from germline, CDR1 is MNHGY and CDR2 is SAAAGT. V was shortened by 7 bases and J by 1 base, with 17 bases between the two germline ends. The CDR3 region is CASNPSPMGSYNEQFF. CDR3 coding DNA: TGTGCCAGCAATCCCTCTCCGATGGGATCCTACAATGAGCAGTTCTTC.

The gene calls are TRBV3-1 (or the pseudogene TRBV3-2) and TRBJ2-2, with unresolved D. Germline V CDR1 and CDR2: LGHDT, YNNKEL (reference sequence). Deletions cut 4 bases from V and 16 bases from J, with 25 bases between. This CDR3 comprises 15 residues. Here the CDR3 reads CASSPSNGQPGGEFF. The CDR3 bases are TGTGCCAGCAGCCCCTCGAACGGGCAGCCCGGTGGAGAGTTTTTT.

The gene calls are TRBV4-3 and TRBJ1-6; a weak D match, TRBD1 (5 bases). CDR3 length: 14 residues. V shed 3 bases and J shed 5 bases, with 8 bases lying between them. Per germline, CDR1 LGHNA and CDR2 YSLEER. The CDR3 protein is CASSQRGHNSPLHF. CDR3 DNA: TGCGCCAGCAGCCAGCGGGGACATAATTCACCCCTCCACTTT.

This clone appeared a single time. CDR3: CASRKTGNTEAFF. Here the CDR3 DNA reads TGTGCCAGTAGGAAGACAGGGAACACTGAAGCTTTCTTT. The chain links TRBV19 to TRBJ1-1; perhaps TRBD1 as D (6 bases). Germline V lookup: CDR1 LNHDA, CDR2 SQIVND (reference sequence). Trimming removed 6 bases from V and 1 base from J, with 9 bases in between. The CDR3 contains 13 residues.

The CDR3 bases are TGTGCCAGCAGCCTAAAGGTTTCCCCTGGGGCCAACGTCCTGACTTTC. Translating gives CASSLKVSPGANVLTF. The chain employs TRBV6-2 or TRBV6-3 and TRBJ2-6; D call uncertain. The germline V gene encodes CDR1 MNHEY and CDR2 SVGEGT. Trimming stripped 6 bases from V and 2 bases from J, with 14 bases between. This CDR3 has 16 residues.

The chain carries TRBV18 and TRBJ1-2, with D tentatively TRBD1 (6 bases). Between the trimmed V and J ends, which lost 3 bases and 2 bases, there was a span of 10 bases. CDR1 is KGHSH and CDR2 is LQKENI in the germline V gene. The length of the CDR3 is 14 residues. Here the CDR3 reads CASSPSQGNYGYTF. The CDR3 nucleotides read TGTGCCAGCTCACCTTCCCAGGGGAACTATGGCTACACCTTC.

V usage is TRBV7-2 and J usage is TRBJ1-4, with D hard to call. CDR3 length: 13 amino acids. Germline lookup yields CDR1 SGHTA and CDR2 FQGNSA. V lost 2 bases and J 8 bases, leaving 9 bases between the germline ends. The DNA for the CDR3 is TGTGCCAGCAGCTTACCGGCAGTAGAAAAACTGTTTTTT. Translated: CASSLPAVEKLFF.